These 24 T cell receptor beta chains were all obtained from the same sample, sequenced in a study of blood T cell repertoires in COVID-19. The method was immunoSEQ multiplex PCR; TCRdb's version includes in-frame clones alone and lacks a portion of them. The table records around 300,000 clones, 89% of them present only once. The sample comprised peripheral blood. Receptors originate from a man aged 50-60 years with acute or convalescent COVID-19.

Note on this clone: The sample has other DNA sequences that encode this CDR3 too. CDR3 in amino acids: CASSFSGEETQYF. DNA of the CDR3: TGCGCCAGCAGCTTTTCAGGGGAAGAGACCCAGTACTTC. The gene calls are TRBV5-1 and TRBJ2-5; maybe TRBD1 (6 bases). The V gene lost 2 bases and the J gene lost 3 bases, with 8 bases spanning the gap. The length of the CDR3 is 13 residues. Germline values: CDR1 SGHRS, CDR2 YFSETQ.

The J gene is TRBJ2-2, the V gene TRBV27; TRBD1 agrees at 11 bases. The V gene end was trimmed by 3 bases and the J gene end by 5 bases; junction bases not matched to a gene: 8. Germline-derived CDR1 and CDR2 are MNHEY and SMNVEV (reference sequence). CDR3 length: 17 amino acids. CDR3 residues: CASSLLSGQGVTGELFF. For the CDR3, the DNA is TGTGCCAGCAGTTTGTTGTCGGGACAGGGGGTAACCGGGGAGCTGTTTTTT.

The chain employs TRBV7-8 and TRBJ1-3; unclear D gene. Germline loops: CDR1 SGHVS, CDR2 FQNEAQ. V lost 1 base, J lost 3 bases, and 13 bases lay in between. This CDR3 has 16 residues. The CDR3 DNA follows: TGTGCCAGCAGCTTAGGGCCTTCACCTGGTGGAAACACCATATATTTT. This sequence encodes CASSLGPSPGGNTIYF. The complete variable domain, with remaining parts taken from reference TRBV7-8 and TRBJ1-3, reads GAGVSQSPRYKVAKRGQDVALRCDPISGHVSLFWYQQALGQGPEFLTYFQNEAQLDKSGLPSDRFFAERPEGSVSTLKIQRTQQEDSAVYLCASSLGPSPGGNTIYFGEGSWLTVV.

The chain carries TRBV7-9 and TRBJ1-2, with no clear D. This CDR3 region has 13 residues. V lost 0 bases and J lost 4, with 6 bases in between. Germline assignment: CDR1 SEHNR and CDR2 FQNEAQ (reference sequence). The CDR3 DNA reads TGTGCCAGCAGCTTAGCTGAGTCCTATGGCTACACCTTC. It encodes CASSLAESYGYTF. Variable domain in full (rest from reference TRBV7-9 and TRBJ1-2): DTGVSQNPRHKITKRGQNVTFRCDPISEHNRLYWYRQTLGQGPEFLTYFQNEAQLEKSRLLSDRFSAERPKGSFSTLEIQRTEQGDSAMYLCASSLAESYGYTFGSGTRLTVV.

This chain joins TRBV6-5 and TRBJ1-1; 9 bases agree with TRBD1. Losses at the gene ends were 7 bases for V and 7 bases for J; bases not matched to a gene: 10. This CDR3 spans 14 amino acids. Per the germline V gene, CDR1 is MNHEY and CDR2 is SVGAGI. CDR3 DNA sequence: TGTGCCAGCACCGGACAGGGGACCGCTTTTGAAGCTTTCTTT. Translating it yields CASTGQGTAFEAFF.

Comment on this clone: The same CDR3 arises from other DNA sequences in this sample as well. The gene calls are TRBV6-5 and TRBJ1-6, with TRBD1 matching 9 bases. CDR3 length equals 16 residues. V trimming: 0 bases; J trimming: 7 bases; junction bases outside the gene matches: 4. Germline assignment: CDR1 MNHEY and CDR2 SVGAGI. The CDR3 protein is CASSYSPGQGNSPLHF. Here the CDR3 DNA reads TGTGCCAGCAGTTACTCTCCGGGACAGGGAAATTCACCCCTCCACTTT.

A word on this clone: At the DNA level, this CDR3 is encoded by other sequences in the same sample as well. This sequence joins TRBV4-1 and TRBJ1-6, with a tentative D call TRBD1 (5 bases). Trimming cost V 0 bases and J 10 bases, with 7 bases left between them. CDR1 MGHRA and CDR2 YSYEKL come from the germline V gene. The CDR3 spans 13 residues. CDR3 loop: CASSQEGGSPLHF. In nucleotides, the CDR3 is TGCGCCAGCAGCCAAGAGGGGGGATCACCCCTCCACTTT.

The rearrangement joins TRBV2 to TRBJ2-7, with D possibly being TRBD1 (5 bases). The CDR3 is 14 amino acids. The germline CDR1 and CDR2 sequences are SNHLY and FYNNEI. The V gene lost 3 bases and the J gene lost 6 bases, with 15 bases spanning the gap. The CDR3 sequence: CASSDRSGSAEQYF. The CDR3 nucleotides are TGTGCCAGCAGTGACAGGTCAGGGTCTGCCGAGCAGTACTTC.

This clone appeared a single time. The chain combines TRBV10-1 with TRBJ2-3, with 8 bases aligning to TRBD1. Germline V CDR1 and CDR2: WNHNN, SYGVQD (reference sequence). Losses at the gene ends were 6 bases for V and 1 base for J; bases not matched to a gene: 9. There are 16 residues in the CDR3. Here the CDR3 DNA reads TGCGCCAGCAGCCCCAGGACAGGGTTGGGCACAGATACGCAGTATTTT. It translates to CASSPRTGLGTDTQYF.

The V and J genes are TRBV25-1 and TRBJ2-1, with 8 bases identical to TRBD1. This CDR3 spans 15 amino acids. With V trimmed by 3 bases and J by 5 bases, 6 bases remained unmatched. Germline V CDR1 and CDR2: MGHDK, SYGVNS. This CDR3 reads CASSEDREYDNEQFF. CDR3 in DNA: TGTGCCAGCAGTGAGGACAGGGAGTACGACAATGAGCAGTTCTTC.

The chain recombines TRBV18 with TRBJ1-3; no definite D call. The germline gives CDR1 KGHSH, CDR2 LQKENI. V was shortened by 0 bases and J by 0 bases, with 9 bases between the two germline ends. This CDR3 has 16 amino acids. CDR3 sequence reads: CASSPPVGDSGNTIYF. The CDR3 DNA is TGTGCCAGCTCACCACCTGTGGGCGACTCTGGAAACACCATATATTTT.

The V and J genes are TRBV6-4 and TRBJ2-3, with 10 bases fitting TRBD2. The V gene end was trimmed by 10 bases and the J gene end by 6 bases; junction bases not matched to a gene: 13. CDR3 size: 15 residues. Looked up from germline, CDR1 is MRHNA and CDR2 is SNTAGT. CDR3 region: CATKRSSGGMDTQYF. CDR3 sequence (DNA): TGTGCCACCAAACGCTCTAGCGGGGGAATGGATACGCAGTATTTT.

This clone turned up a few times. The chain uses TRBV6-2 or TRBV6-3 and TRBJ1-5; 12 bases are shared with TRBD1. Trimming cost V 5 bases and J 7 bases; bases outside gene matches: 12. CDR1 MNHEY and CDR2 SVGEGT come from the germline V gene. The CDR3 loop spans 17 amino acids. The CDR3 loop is CASSHRDRGLFGQPQHF. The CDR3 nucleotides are TGTGCCAGCAGTCACCGGGACAGGGGGCTCTTTGGACAGCCCCAGCATTTT.

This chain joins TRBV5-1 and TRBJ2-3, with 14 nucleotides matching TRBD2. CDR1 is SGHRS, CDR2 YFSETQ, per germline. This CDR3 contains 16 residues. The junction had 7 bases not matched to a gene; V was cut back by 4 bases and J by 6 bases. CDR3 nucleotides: TGCGCCAGCAGCGCGGGACTAGCGGGGGTGGTGGATACGCAGTATTTT. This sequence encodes CASSAGLAGVVDTQYF.

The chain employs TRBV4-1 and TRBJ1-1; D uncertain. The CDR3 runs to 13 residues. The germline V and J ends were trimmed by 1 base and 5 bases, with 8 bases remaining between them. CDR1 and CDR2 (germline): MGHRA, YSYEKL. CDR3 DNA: TGCGCCAGCAGCCAAGTCCTCTCGACTGAAGCTTTCTTT. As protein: CASSQVLSTEAFF.

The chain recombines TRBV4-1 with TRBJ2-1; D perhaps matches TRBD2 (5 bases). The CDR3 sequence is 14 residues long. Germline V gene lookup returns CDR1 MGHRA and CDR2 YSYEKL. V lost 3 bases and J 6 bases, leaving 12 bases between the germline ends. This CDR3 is CASSQVGLFNEQFF. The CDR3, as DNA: TGCGCCAGCAGCCAGGTCGGACTCTTCAATGAGCAGTTCTTC.

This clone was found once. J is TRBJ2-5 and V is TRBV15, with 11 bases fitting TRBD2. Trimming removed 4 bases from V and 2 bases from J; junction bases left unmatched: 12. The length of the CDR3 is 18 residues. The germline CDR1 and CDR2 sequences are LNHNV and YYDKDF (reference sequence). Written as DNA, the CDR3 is TGTGCCACCAGCAATAGACTAGCGGGGCCGCTAATTCAAGAGACCCAGTACTTC. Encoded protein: CATSNRLAGPLIQETQYF.

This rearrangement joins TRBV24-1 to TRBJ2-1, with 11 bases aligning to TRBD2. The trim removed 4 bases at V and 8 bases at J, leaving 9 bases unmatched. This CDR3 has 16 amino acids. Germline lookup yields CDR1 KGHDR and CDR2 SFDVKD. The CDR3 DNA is TGTGCCACCAGTGAACACGGGACTAGCGGAATGGATGAGCAGTTCTTC. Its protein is CATSEHGTSGMDEQFF.

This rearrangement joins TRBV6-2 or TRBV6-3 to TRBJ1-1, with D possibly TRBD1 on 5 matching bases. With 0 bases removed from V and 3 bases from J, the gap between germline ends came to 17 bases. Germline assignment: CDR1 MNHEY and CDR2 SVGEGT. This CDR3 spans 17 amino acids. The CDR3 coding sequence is TGTGCCAGCAGTTACTCGATGTCAGGGTCTCAGGACACTGAAGCTTTCTTT. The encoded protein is CASSYSMSGSQDTEAFF.

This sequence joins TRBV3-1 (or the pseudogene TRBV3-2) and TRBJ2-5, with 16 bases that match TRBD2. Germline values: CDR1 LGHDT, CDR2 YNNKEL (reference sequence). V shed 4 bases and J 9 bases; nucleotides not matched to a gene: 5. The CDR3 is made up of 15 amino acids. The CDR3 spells CASSRGTSGGASQYF. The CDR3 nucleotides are TGTGCCAGCAGCCGCGGGACTAGCGGGGGGGCGTCCCAGTACTTC.

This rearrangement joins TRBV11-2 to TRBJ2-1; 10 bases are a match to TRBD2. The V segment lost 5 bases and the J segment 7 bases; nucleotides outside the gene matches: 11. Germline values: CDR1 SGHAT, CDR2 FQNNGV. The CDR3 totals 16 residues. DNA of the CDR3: TGTGCCAGCAGCCCACAAGCGGGGGGGCGGGGGAATGAGCAGTTCTTC. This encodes CASSPQAGGRGNEQFF.

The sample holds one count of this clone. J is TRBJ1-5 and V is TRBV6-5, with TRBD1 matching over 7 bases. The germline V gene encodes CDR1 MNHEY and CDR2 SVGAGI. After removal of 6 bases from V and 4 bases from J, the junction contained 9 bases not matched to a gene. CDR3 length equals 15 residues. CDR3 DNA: TGTGCCAGCAGCTTCGGAGGGGGCGGGAATCAGCCCCAGCATTTT. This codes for CASSFGGGGNQPQHF.

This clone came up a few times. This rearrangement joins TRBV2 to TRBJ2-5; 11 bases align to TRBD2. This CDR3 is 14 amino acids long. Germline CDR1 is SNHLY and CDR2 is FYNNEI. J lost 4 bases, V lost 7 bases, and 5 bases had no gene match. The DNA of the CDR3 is TGTGCCAGCAATTCGCTAGCGGGGGGAGAGACCCAGTACTTC. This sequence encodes CASNSLAGGETQYF.

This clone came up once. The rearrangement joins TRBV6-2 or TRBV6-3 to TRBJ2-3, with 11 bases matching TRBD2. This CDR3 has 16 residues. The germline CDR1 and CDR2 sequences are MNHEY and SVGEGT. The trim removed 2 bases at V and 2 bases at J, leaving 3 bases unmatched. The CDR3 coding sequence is TGTGCCAGCAGTTACCCGACTAGCGGGGCCACAGATACGCAGTATTTT. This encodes CASSYPTSGATDTQYF.